The entry below describes one T cell receptor beta chain. These data are taken from a study of cytomegalovirus exposure and HLA in healthy donors. The CDR3 covers 15 residues. Trimming shortened V by 0 bases and J by 6 bases, and 15 bases separated the two germline ends. Germline V gives CDR1 GTSNPN, CDR2 SVGIG (reference sequence). The PCR had 60 Vbeta and 13 Jbeta primers. Sequenced by immunoSEQ multiplex PCR; TCRdb stores in-frame clones only, minus some. Here the sample spans 150,000 to 200,000 clones, roughly 70% being singletons. Sequenced material: PBMCs. This rearrangement joins TRBV30 to TRBJ2-1; possibly TRBD1 for D (5 bases). The origin of this receptor is a man aged 40-50 years in good health and CMV-seropositive. CDR3 nucleotides: TGTGCCTGGAGTGTAAGGGGCAGGGTAGGCAATGAGCAGTTCTTC. Translating gives CAWSVRGRVGNEQFF.